This entry features one T cell receptor beta chain sequence. Its cognate antigen is unknown. A much more abundant neighbour one base away suggests this may be a read error. These data belong to a study of T cells in Graves' hyperthyroidism and ophthalmopathy. Amplified regions were TCR beta CDR3 sequences from RNA transcripts. HTBI primers were the set used in a first-round RT-PCR of the TCR CDR3. TCRdb recomputed calls from the multiplex PCR reads with MiXCR, one row per CDR3 protein. The sample gives over 350,000 distinct CDR3 sequences, roughly 18% of which show up once; 40% is in the top ten. Study findings and constraints: Within blood appeared most thyroid clonotypes that had expanded above 0.001.

Germline-derived CDR1 and CDR2 are SGHKS and YYEKEE (reference sequence). CDR3 length: 17 amino acids. The V and J genes are TRBV5-5 and TRBJ2-7, with 9 nucleotides matching TRBD1. The sequence came from a man between 18 and 29 years old with Graves' ophthalmopathy. Material: blood. CDR3 residues: CASSSRAGTGLSNEQYF. The CDR3 DNA reads TGCGCCAGCAGCTCCCGCGCCGGGACAGGGCTGAGCAACGAGCAGTACTTC.